This entry is about one TCR beta chain. The antigen it recognizes is unknown. No qualities accompany the bases; no much larger clone lies one base away. The same CDR3 arises from other DNA sequences in this sample as well. The receptor library was made with the immunoSEQ multiplex PCR assay. TCRdb holds this immuneACCESS table with in-frame rearrangements only. Some clones are missing; in checked studies, unresolved V genes explain under half, and the rest has no known cause. The sample table contains some 150,000 clones; only one count was recorded for roughly 94% of them. Clones ranked in the top ten supply 4.5% to 6% of the sample. This sample is drawn from a study of control samples from healthy donors and cancer patients (TCRdb year 2020). The origin of this receptor is a man in his forties or fifties in good health. The specimen sequenced was blood.

In nucleotides, the sequence is TGTGCCAGCAGCAAAGGTCCGGGGAATCAGCCCCAGCATTTT. This codes for CASSKGPGNQPQHF. The V and J segments used are TRBV21-1 and TRBJ1-5. TRBV21-1 is a listed pseudogene. The CDR3 sequence holds 14 residues, the cysteine and phenylalanine included. Just CDR3 DNA is preserved here, 42 bases in frame from base 1.